This T cell receptor beta chain came from a study of immune cell composition in non-small cell lung cancer. As for the study in general: Histologic subtype was mainly adenocarcinoma or squamous cell carcinoma. General study points: No significant correlation existed between pack-years smoked and tumour clonality. Lung squamous cell carcinoma tumours had significantly higher top 10 clone scores and productive clonality than lung adenocarcinoma. Tumour-associated clones >0.5% occurred in roughly 30% of adenocarcinomas, about three quarters of squamous.

About this clone: Its antigen is as yet unknown.

Clones were read by immunoSEQ multiplex PCR, and TCRdb kept only the in-frame ones, dropping some. In the table there are some 1,500 clones, over 60% of which are singletons. Trimming stripped 10 bases from V and 4 bases from J, with 13 bases between. The CDR3 has 12 amino acids. Germline V gives CDR1 MNHEY, CDR2 SVGAGI. The specimen sequenced was lung tumor tissue. The sequence was obtained from a human donor with non-small cell lung cancer. The chain uses TRBV6-5 and TRBJ1-2; D possibly corresponds to TRBD1 (5 bases). The CDR3 region is CATSGGSYGYTF. As DNA, the CDR3 is TGTGCCACCTCGGGGGGATCCTATGGCTACACCTTC.